These 2 T cell receptor beta chains came from one sample sequenced in a study of regulatory T cells in long-lasting Graves disease. As to time point: newly diagnosed GD, antithyroid drugs for less than 3 months. PBMC RNA served as the TCR library source. Arm-PCR of CDR3 regions with iRepertoire HTBI primers generated TCR beta libraries. TCRdb reprocessed the multiplex PCR reads via MiXCR and lists one record per CDR3 protein. The table records roughly 420,000 distinct CDR3 sequences, roughly 17% of them present only once. In addition, the sample was reused for a study of T cells in Graves' hyperthyroidism and ophthalmopathy.

The input for sequencing was peripheral blood mononuclear cells (PBMCs), taken at new diagnosis, from a patient treated with antithyroid drugs. Receptors were obtained from a woman between 18 and 29 years old with Graves disease.

J is TRBJ2-1 and V is TRBV7-3; D unresolved. The ends were cut back, 1 base at V and 6 bases at J, with 13 bases in the middle. This CDR3 comprises 15 residues. Germline V CDR1 and CDR2: SGHTA, FQGTGA. DNA for the CDR3: TGTGCCAGCAGCTTAATGGCCGCCGCCACCAATGAGCAGTTCTTC. Translation: CASSLMAAATNEQFF.

This clonotype was observed many times. The rearrangement uses TRBV28 and TRBJ2-4; D remains ambiguous. V was pared by 5 bases and J by 0 bases, with 14 bases between. The length of the CDR3 is 16 residues. Germline CDR1 and CDR2: MDHEN and SYDVKM. The CDR3 region has the DNA TGTGCCAGCAGTCCCCCAGGTGTACTAGCCAAAAACATTCAGTACTTC. It specifies CASSPPGVLAKNIQYF.